Shown below are 15 T cell receptor beta chains from a single sample sequenced in a study of vaccination effects on CD4 cells after COVID-19. The antigens of these receptors remain unknown. Generated by immunoSEQ multiplex PCR, the TCRdb table keeps only in-frame clones and is missing some. Of about 50,000 clones in the sample, 65% to 75% were seen once. Sequencing was preceded by expansion of antigen-specific CD4+ T cells with viral peptide pools in the ViraFEST assay. The authors isolated CD4+ T cells after roughly 10 days of culture. Each participant was administered two doses of either the BNT162b2 or the mRNA-1273 vaccine. Sequenced here: CD4+ T cells from PBMCs cultured with HCoV-OC43 spike peptides, sampled after COVID-19 vaccination. Described subset: HCoV-OC43 spike overlapping peptide pool stimulation. The source of these receptors is a human donor who received a COVID-19 vaccine.

V gene TRBV6-5 combines with J gene TRBJ1-3; D is perhaps TRBD1 (5 bases). V lost 6 bases, J lost 4 bases, and 7 bases lay in between. This CDR3 is 12 amino acids long. Germline V gene sequence: CDR1 MNHEY, CDR2 SVGAGI. CDR3 nucleotide sequence: TGTGCCAGCAGCCAGGGCGGAAACACCATATATTTT. Protein sequence: CASSQGGNTIYF.

The J gene is TRBJ2-1, the V gene TRBV7-8; 7 nucleotides align to TRBD2. The CDR3 sequence is 16 residues long. The V and J ends lost 5 bases and 4 bases, in that order; junction bases with no gene match: 11. CDR1 is SGHVS, CDR2 FQNEAQ, per germline. CDR3 sequence (DNA): TGTGCCAGCAGCACGATGAGCGGGATCAGGTACAATGAGCAGTTCTTC. Encoded protein: CASSTMSGIRYNEQFF.

The rearrangement uses TRBV5-6 and TRBJ2-5, with a weak D call TRBD2 (5 bases). The CDR3 extends over 14 amino acids. Trimming shortened V by 1 base and J by 1 base, and 8 bases separated the two germline ends. Germline assignment: CDR1 SGHDT and CDR2 YYEEEE. The CDR3 DNA reads TGTGCCAGCAGCTTGACGGGAATCCAAGAGACCCAGTACTTC. Its translation: CASSLTGIQETQYF.

The chain couples TRBV5-4 to TRBJ2-4, with a possible D match to TRBD2 (5 bases). CDR3 length: 13 amino acids. Germline V lookup: CDR1 SGHNT, CDR2 YYREEE (reference sequence). Deletions cut 1 base from V and 5 bases from J, with 7 bases between. CDR3 DNA: TGTGCCAGCAGCTTGTACGGGGAAAACATTCAGTACTTC. As protein: CASSLYGENIQYF.

The V and J genes are TRBV15 and TRBJ2-1, with D perhaps TRBD2 (6 bases). Trimming shortened V by 0 bases and J by 10 bases, and 13 bases separated the two germline ends. CDR3 size: 14 residues. Germline V lookup: CDR1 LNHNV, CDR2 YYDKDF (reference sequence). The CDR3 sequence is CATSRETRLAEQFF. Here the CDR3 DNA reads TGTGCCACCAGCAGAGAGACTAGGCTAGCGGAGCAGTTCTTC.

The V call is TRBV28, the J call TRBJ1-2; D possibly corresponds to TRBD1 (5 bases). Germline loops: CDR1 MDHEN, CDR2 SYDVKM. Trimming took 6 bases from V and 2 from J, leaving 10 bases between them. The CDR3 spans 13 residues. CDR3 amino acids: CASSQGSNYGYTF. The DNA for the CDR3 is TGTGCCAGCAGCCAGGGCTCAAACTATGGCTACACCTTC.

This chain joins TRBV19 and TRBJ1-1; 7 positions match TRBD1. The germline V gene has CDR1 LNHDA and CDR2 SQIVND (reference sequence). Germline trimming cut 2 bases from V and 2 bases from J; bases unmatched to any gene: 5. This CDR3 is 15 amino acids long. The CDR3 loop reads CASSINRQGNTEAFF. The CDR3 DNA follows: TGTGCCAGTAGTATAAATAGACAGGGCAACACTGAAGCTTTCTTT. The complete variable domain, with remaining parts taken from reference TRBV19 and TRBJ1-1, reads DGGITQSPKYLFRKEGQNVTLSCEQNLNHDAMYWYRQDPGQGLRLIYYSQIVNDFQKGDIAEGYSVSREKKESFPLTVTSAQKNPTAFYLCASSINRQGNTEAFFGQGTRLTVV.

This clone was seen just once. This sequence joins TRBV3-1 (or the pseudogene TRBV3-2) and TRBJ2-3, with D tentatively TRBD1 (6 bases). CDR1 is LGHDT and CDR2 is YNNKEL in the germline V gene (reference sequence). The CDR3 is 12 amino acids. The germline V and J ends were trimmed by 4 bases and 6 bases, with 8 bases remaining between them. The CDR3 sequence is CASSRQVDTQYF. The CDR3 DNA sequence: TGTGCCAGCAGCCGACAGGTCGATACGCAGTATTTT.

The chain couples TRBV20-1 to TRBJ2-1; D might be TRBD2 (6 bases). Germline lookup yields CDR1 DFQATT and CDR2 SNEGSKA (reference sequence). The V end lost 6 bases, the J end lost 7 bases, and 10 bases lay between the germline ends. This CDR3 region has 11 residues. CDR3 residues: CSAGLTNEQFF. The CDR3 nucleotides are TGCAGTGCCGGACTAACAAATGAGCAGTTCTTC.

This chain links TRBV2 with TRBJ2-7; perhaps D is TRBD1 or TRBD2 (5 bases each). Germline V gives CDR1 SNHLY, CDR2 FYNNEI. The CDR3 runs 16 residues. Between the trimmed V and J ends, which lost 5 bases and 3 bases, there was a span of 20 bases. CDR3 loop: CASSLLTGTLNYEQYF. CDR3 sequence (DNA): TGTGCCAGCAGTTTACTGACCGGGACCCTCAACTACGAGCAGTACTTC.

The chain couples TRBV7-9 to TRBJ2-3; tentative D call: TRBD1 (5 bases). Germline CDR1 reads SEHNR; CDR2 reads FQNEAQ (reference sequence). CDR3 length: 13 residues. The V end was cut by 0 bases, the J end by 4 bases, with 5 bases between. CDR3 amino acids: CASSLAGADTQYF. Here the CDR3 DNA reads TGTGCCAGCAGCTTAGCAGGGGCAGATACGCAGTATTTT.

The chain recombines TRBV24-1 with TRBJ1-2; D perhaps matches TRBD1 (5 bases). The CDR3 has 14 amino acids. The V end lost 4 bases, the J end lost 0 bases, and 8 bases lay between the germline ends. Per the germline V gene, CDR1 is KGHDR and CDR2 is SFDVKD. The CDR3 DNA sequence: TGTGCCACCAGTGACGCAGGGCCTAACTATGGCTACACCTTC. Translation: CATSDAGPNYGYTF.

The chain combines TRBV5-8 with TRBJ2-6, with D perhaps matching TRBD1 (5 bases). V dropped 4 bases and J dropped 2 bases, with 13 bases sitting between them. The V gene's germline CDR1 is SGHTS and CDR2 YDEGEE. The CDR3 spans 16 residues. DNA of the CDR3: TGTGCCAGCAGCGGGGCCTTGGCAGCTGGGGCCAACGTCCTGACTTTC. This encodes CASSGALAAGANVLTF.

In DNA, the CDR3 is TGTGCCAGCTCACCGGGGCCTCTCTACGAGCAGTACTTC. It translates to CASSPGPLYEQYF. The J gene is TRBJ2-7, the V gene TRBV18; D possibly corresponds to TRBD1 (5 bases). This CDR3 is built from 13 residues. CDR1 is KGHSH, CDR2 LQKENI, per germline. V was pared by 3 bases and J by 3 bases, with 9 bases between.

There are a few counts of this clone. The chain recombines TRBV5-1 with TRBJ1-5, with TRBD1 matching over 8 bases. The CDR3 contains 15 residues. The trim removed 0 bases at V and 4 bases at J, leaving 3 bases unmatched. CDR1 and CDR2 (germline): SGHRS, YFSETQ. The CDR3 DNA sequence: TGCGCCAGCAGCTTGGGACAGGGGTTGAATCAGCCCCAGCATTTT. This translates into CASSLGQGLNQPQHF.